These 11 T cell receptor beta chains were all obtained from the same sample, sequenced in a study of memory CD4+ T cells and cytomegalovirus serostatus. The sort gate was single viable CD3+CD4+CD8-CD45RO+ cells for memory CD4+ T cells. TCRdb's copy holds only in-frame clones and misses some; the assay was immunoSEQ multiplex PCR. The sample records under 55,000 clones, more than 70% being singletons. The sequenced material came from memory CD4+ T cells from blood. The origin of the receptors is an adult in good health and CMV-seropositive.

This clone has only one observation. V usage is TRBV5-5 and J usage is TRBJ1-4, with TRBD1 identical over 9 bases. Germline-derived CDR1 and CDR2 are SGHKS and YYEKEE (reference sequence). The ends lost 5 bases at V and 8 bases at J; junction bases unmatched: 7. There are 14 residues in the CDR3. The CDR3 DNA reads TGTGCCAGCAGTTCAGGACAGGGGAGAGAAAAACTGTTTTTT. It codes for CASSSGQGREKLFF.

This chain uses TRBV7-2 with TRBJ1-2, with 7 bases matching TRBD1. CDR3 length equals 14 residues. V trimming: 5 bases; J trimming: 4 bases; junction bases outside the gene matches: 7. CDR1 is SGHTA, CDR2 FQGNSA, per germline. CDR3 amino acids: CASSPQGGPYGYTF. The CDR3 DNA is TGTGCCAGCAGCCCTCAGGGGGGCCCCTATGGCTACACCTTC.

On this clone itself: Within the sample, other DNA sequences also encode this same CDR3. The chain couples TRBV30 to TRBJ1-5; unclear D gene. Germline values: CDR1 GTSNPN, CDR2 SVGIG (reference sequence). With 0 bases removed from V and 7 bases from J, the gap between germline ends came to 7 bases. This CDR3 has 12 residues. As DNA, the CDR3 is TGTGCCTGGAGTGTACAAGGACAGCCCCAGCATTTT. This sequence encodes CAWSVQGQPQHF.

The rearrangement uses TRBV18 and TRBJ2-5; 7 nucleotides line up with TRBD1. Germline V gives CDR1 KGHSH, CDR2 LQKENI. The CDR3 contains 14 residues. V lost 4 bases, J lost 4 bases, and 6 bases stayed unmatched. The CDR3 here is CASSRQGRGETQYF. CDR3 nucleotide sequence: TGTGCCAGCTCACGACAGGGACGCGGAGAGACCCAGTACTTC.

The rearrangement uses TRBV27 and TRBJ2-1; weak D call: TRBD2 (7 bases). The CDR3 has 16 residues. V gave up 8 bases and J gave up 4 bases, with 21 bases separating them. Germline loops: CDR1 MNHEY, CDR2 SMNVEV (reference sequence). CDR3 loop: CASGIKKGGGYNEQFF. CDR3 coding DNA: TGTGCCAGCGGAATAAAAAAAGGGGGAGGGTACAATGAGCAGTTCTTC.

This clone was seen more than once but under ten times. The V call is TRBV5-1, the J call TRBJ2-7; TRBD1 agrees at 8 bases. Germline assignment: CDR1 SGHRS and CDR2 YFSETQ. The CDR3 has 14 amino acids. With 3 bases clipped from V and 7 bases from J, the junction kept 9 bases outside the gene matches. CDR3 residues: CASSSGGRGLEQYF. As DNA, the CDR3 is TGCGCCAGCAGCTCCGGGGGCAGGGGGCTGGAGCAGTACTTC.

V gene TRBV7-2 combines with J gene TRBJ1-6, with unresolved D. In germline, CDR1 is SGHTA, CDR2 FQGNSA. This CDR3 comprises 14 residues. V was trimmed by 5 bases and J by 6 bases, leaving 11 bases between them. This chain's CDR3 is CASSPNAINSPLHF. The CDR3 region has the DNA TGTGCCAGCAGCCCTAATGCCATTAATTCACCCCTCCACTTT.

The sample holds a few counts of this clone. This chain uses TRBV19 with TRBJ1-2; 8 nucleotides align to TRBD1. Looked up from germline, CDR1 is LNHDA and CDR2 is SQIVND (reference sequence). This CDR3 region has 13 residues. Trimming cost V 10 bases and J 9 bases; bases outside gene matches: 13. The CDR3 is CATQTGAALSYTF. DNA of the CDR3: TGTGCCACCCAGACAGGGGCGGCCTTGAGCTACACCTTC.

V and J are TRBV5-5 and TRBJ2-3; 11 positions match TRBD2. Germline trimming cut 0 bases from V and 14 bases from J; bases unmatched to any gene: 2. CDR3 size: 12 residues. Germline assignment: CDR1 SGHKS and CDR2 YYEKEE (reference sequence). CDR3 amino acids: CASSLGLAGSYF. In DNA form, the CDR3 reads TGTGCCAGCAGCTTGGGACTAGCGGGATCGTATTTT.

The gene calls are TRBV29-1 and TRBJ2-3; TRBD1 aligns across 8 bases. This CDR3 contains 16 residues. CDR1 SQVTM and CDR2 ANQGSEA come from the germline V gene. The CDR3 is CSTGGLAVSAQDTQYF. The DNA for the CDR3 is TGCTCCACAGGGGGTTTAGCCGTTTCGGCACAAGATACGCAGTATTTT.

V and J are TRBV2 and TRBJ2-7, with D maybe TRBD2 (5 bases). Germline assignment: CDR1 SNHLY and CDR2 FYNNEI. The V gene lost 1 base and the J gene lost 0 bases, with 10 bases spanning the gap. There are 15 residues in the CDR3. The DNA for the CDR3 is TGTGCCAGCAGTGAAGGCGGAGGCCCCTCCTACGAGCAGTACTTC. It codes for CASSEGGGPSYEQYF.